This T cell receptor beta chain stems from a study of cytomegalovirus exposure and HLA in healthy donors. A multiplex PCR was run with 60 Vbeta primers and 13 Jbeta primers. Sequenced by immunoSEQ multiplex PCR; TCRdb stores in-frame clones only, minus some. The table records about 160,000 clones, roughly 84% of them present only once. Study-level points and caveats: Among the CMV-associated chains, a few were confirmed in vitro as specific for CMV antigens.

This CDR3 has 18 residues. The germline V gene has CDR1 LGHNA and CDR2 YSLEER. V dropped 1 base and J dropped 5; count of bases not matched to a gene: 16. With respect to this clone: Its antigen is still unknown.

The chain uses TRBV4-3 and TRBJ1-2, with 7 bases that match TRBD1. The TCR comes from a man aged 18 to 30 in good health and CMV-seropositive. The specimen was PBMCs. As DNA, the CDR3 is TGCGCCAGCAGCCAAGTCGTCGGACAGGCAGCCAAGTCGTATGGCTACACCTTC. It specifies CASSQVVGQAAKSYGYTF.